This T cell receptor beta chain was identified in a study of cytomegalovirus exposure and HLA in healthy donors. Whereas donors were nominally healthy upon sampling, unrecorded immune exposures were probable. Researchers ran the PCR with 60 Vbeta and 13 Jbeta primers. The data were produced by immunoSEQ multiplex PCR, yet TCRdb's version contains in-frame clones alone and is incomplete. The table lists roughly 130,000 clones, approximately 80% of them singletons. CDR3 length: 13 amino acids. The V and J ends lost 6 bases and 3 bases respectively, with 8 bases between them. Germline V gives CDR1 WNHNN, CDR2 SYGVQD (reference sequence).

This sequence was found in a male donor in good health and CMV-seronegative. This chain links TRBV10-1 with TRBJ2-2; weak D call: TRBD1 (5 bases). The sequenced sample was PBMCs. This CDR3 is CASSEGDTGELFF. The DNA for the CDR3 is TGCGCCAGCAGCGAAGGGGACACCGGGGAGCTGTTTTTT.